The clone carrying this T cell receptor (beta chain) came up many times. Its specificity is not known. The assay was immunoSEQ multiplex PCR, and TCRdb's table has in-frame clones only and misses some. The sample holds about 280,000 clones, around 87% seen once. This CDR3 region has 15 residues. CDR1 MDHEN and CDR2 SYDVKM come from the germline V gene. The V segment lost 6 bases and the J segment 7 bases; nucleotides outside the gene matches: 12. This sample is part of a study of cytomegalovirus exposure and HLA in healthy donors. Study-wide points: According to a subsequent analysis, TCR clusters from the first cohort were inclined to appear together in the 100 to 150 validation repertoires. The classifier reportedly diagnosed cytomegalovirus status with high sensitivity and specificity. There were 150 to 200 TCR beta chains listed as cytomegalovirus-associated.

The sequencing sample was made of PBMCs. The chain employs TRBV28 and TRBJ2-1; TRBD1 matches 7 bases. This receptor was taken from a woman younger than 35 in good health and CMV-seronegative. Here the CDR3 reads CASRISGTAWNEQFF. The CDR3 bases are TGTGCCAGCAGAATCTCAGGGACAGCCTGGAATGAGCAGTTCTTC.